A single sample gave rise to the 22 T cell receptor beta chains below, sequenced in a study of cytomegalovirus exposure and HLA in healthy donors. A multiplex PCR was run with 60 Vbeta primers and 13 Jbeta primers. Clones were sequenced by immunoSEQ multiplex PCR, and TCRdb holds only the in-frame ones, with some missing. The sample consists of approximately 150,000 clones, around 75% of them appearing once. The specimen was PBMCs. The receptors were gathered from a human donor in good health.

The V call is TRBV10-3, the J call TRBJ2-7, with D possibly being TRBD2 (5 bases). CDR1 is ENHRY, CDR2 SYGVKD, per germline. This CDR3 spans 12 amino acids. V was clipped by 7 bases and J by 2 bases, with 9 bases between them. The CDR3 nucleotides read TGTGCCATCAACAGCGGCCCCTACGAGCAGTACTTC. Protein product: CAINSGPYEQYF.

J is TRBJ2-7 and V is TRBV27; D might be TRBD1 (6 bases). The CDR3 has 14 residues. Germline V gene sequence: CDR1 MNHEY, CDR2 SMNVEV (reference sequence). The V end was cut by 3 bases, the J end by 5 bases, with 14 bases between. The CDR3 sequence is CASSFRQAGNEQYF. DNA for the CDR3: TGTGCCAGCAGTTTCAGACAGGCTGGCAACGAGCAGTACTTC.

A few counts support this clone. The V and J genes are TRBV5-5 and TRBJ2-1; 7 positions agree with TRBD2. This CDR3 is built from 13 residues. With V trimmed by 4 bases and J by 3 bases, 1 base remained unmatched. CDR1 and CDR2 (germline): SGHKS, YYEKEE (reference sequence). The CDR3 coding sequence is TGTGCCAGCAGCGGGGGGGTCTACAATGAGCAGTTCTTC. This gives the protein CASSGGVYNEQFF.

This clone has just a few counts. V usage is TRBV5-4 and J usage is TRBJ2-7; 7 bases match TRBD1. The germline V gene has CDR1 SGHNT and CDR2 YYREEE (reference sequence). Trimming took 3 bases from V and 4 from J; bases not matched to a gene: 4. The CDR3 consists of 13 residues. CDR3 in amino acids: CASSSGRGYEQYF. The CDR3 DNA reads as TGTGCCAGCAGCTCCGGCAGGGGGTACGAGCAGTACTTC.

V is TRBV25-1 and J is TRBJ2-7; D is unclear. The CDR3 is made up of 11 amino acids. Trimming shortened V by 3 bases and J by 2 bases, and 2 bases separated the two germline ends. The germline V gene has CDR1 MGHDK and CDR2 SYGVNS. This CDR3 is CASSDTYEQYF. The CDR3 coding sequence is TGTGCCAGCAGTGACACCTACGAGCAGTACTTC.

The chain is built from TRBV6-5 and TRBJ1-1; D is undetermined. The V gene lost 7 bases and the J gene lost 4 bases, with 10 bases spanning the gap. CDR3 length: 12 amino acids. Looked up from germline, CDR1 is MNHEY and CDR2 is SVGAGI. In DNA, the CDR3 is TGTGCCAGCACCGACGCGGGCACTGAAGCTTTCTTT. It encodes CASTDAGTEAFF.

There are a few counts of this clone. The chain links TRBV6-6 to TRBJ1-6; possibly TRBD1 for D (5 bases). The CDR3 length is 12 residues. Trimming left V 7 bases short and J 6 bases short, with 7 bases between. CDR1 is MNHNY and CDR2 is SVGAGI in the germline V gene (reference sequence). The CDR3 loop is CASTQGNSPLHF. The DNA for the CDR3 is TGTGCCAGCACTCAGGGTAATTCACCCCTCCACTTT.

V gene TRBV7-8 combines with J gene TRBJ1-1; TRBD1 is a possible D gene (5 bases). Germline CDR1 and CDR2: SGHVS and FQNEAQ. The CDR3 sequence is 14 residues long. V lost 2 bases and J lost 5, with 12 bases in between. The CDR3 nucleotides read TGTGCCAGCAGCTTATACCGGGGGGGAACTGAAGCTTTCTTT. Translation: CASSLYRGGTEAFF. The entire variable domain, with the rest obtained from reference TRBV7-8 and TRBJ1-1, is as follows: GAGVSQSPRYKVAKRGQDVALRCDPISGHVSLFWYQQALGQGPEFLTYFQNEAQLDKSGLPSDRFFAERPEGSVSTLKIQRTQQEDSAVYLCASSLYRGGTEAFFGQGTRLTVV.

This clone was detected a few times. This chain links TRBV4-1 with TRBJ1-1; D is unclear. The germline V gene encodes CDR1 MGHRA and CDR2 YSYEKL. The CDR3 has 13 amino acids. The ends were cut back, 6 bases at V and 1 base at J, with 9 bases in the middle. The CDR3 loop reads CASSYVRNTEAFF. The CDR3 DNA reads as TGCGCCAGCAGTTATGTGCGGAACACTGAAGCTTTCTTT.

The CDR3 DNA follows: TGTGCCAGCAGCTCCGGACAAAACGTCTATGGCTACACCTTC. Translating it yields CASSSGQNVYGYTF. The chain carries TRBV14 and TRBJ1-2; D is possibly TRBD1 (5 bases). Trimming took off 5 bases at V and 4 bases at J, with 14 bases between the two ends. The CDR3 totals 14 residues. Germline CDR1 and CDR2: SGHDN and FVKESK.

V usage is TRBV27 and J usage is TRBJ2-3, with D hard to call. V was pared by 4 bases and J by 1 base, with 12 bases between. CDR1 and CDR2 from the germline V gene are MNHEY and SMNVEV (reference sequence). The CDR3 is made up of 15 amino acids. The CDR3 coding sequence is TGTGCCAGCAGTTCCACCTCGACACGCACAGATACGCAGTATTTT. As protein: CASSSTSTRTDTQYF.

The chain is built from TRBV6-6 and TRBJ1-1; 7 bases align to TRBD1. V gave up 7 bases and J gave up 1 base; unmatched junction bases: 9. Germline CDR1 and CDR2: MNHNY and SVGAGI (reference sequence). The CDR3 has 15 residues. The CDR3 reads CASTKTGDGNTEAFF. The DNA for the CDR3 is TGTGCCAGCACAAAAACAGGGGATGGGAACACTGAAGCTTTCTTT.

The chain joins TRBV7-9 to TRBJ1-1; 8 bases agree with TRBD1. In germline, CDR1 is SEHNR, CDR2 FQNEAQ (reference sequence). V shed 5 bases, J shed 2 bases, and the junction held 4 bases outside the gene matches. The CDR3 runs to 14 residues. The CDR3 DNA reads as TGTGCCAGCAGCCCCGGACAGGGAAACACTGAAGCTTTCTTT. It encodes CASSPGQGNTEAFF.

CDR3 nucleotide sequence: TGTGCCAGCAGTTTAGAGGGTTTTGGGCTGGACGAGCAGTACTTC. Its translation: CASSLEGFGLDEQYF. This chain joins TRBV27 and TRBJ2-7, with D maybe TRBD2 (5 bases). The CDR3 has 15 residues. Trimming took off 2 bases at V and 5 bases at J, with 16 bases between the two ends. The germline V gene has CDR1 MNHEY and CDR2 SMNVEV (reference sequence).

This sequence joins TRBV5-4 and TRBJ2-1; D remains ambiguous. Trimming took 2 bases from V and 5 from J, leaving 8 bases between them. The CDR3 is made up of 13 amino acids. Germline V gives CDR1 SGHNT, CDR2 YYREEE (reference sequence). The CDR3 loop reads CASSLRHNNEQFF. The CDR3 DNA reads as TGTGCCAGCAGCTTACGACACAACAATGAGCAGTTCTTC.

The rearrangement links TRBV6-1 to TRBJ1-1; maybe TRBD1 (6 bases). CDR1 MNHNS and CDR2 SASEGT come from the germline V gene. The V gene lost 4 bases and the J gene lost 1 base, with 16 bases spanning the gap. The CDR3 runs 16 residues. The CDR3 nucleotides read TGTGCCAGCAGTGTACGCTGGGGAGGGGGGAACACTGAAGCTTTCTTT. This translates into CASSVRWGGGNTEAFF.

The J gene is TRBJ1-1, the V gene TRBV5-1, with a tentative D call TRBD1 (6 bases). The ends were cut back, 4 bases at V and 0 bases at J, with 16 bases in the middle. Germline-derived CDR1 and CDR2 are SGHRS and YFSETQ. This CDR3 is built from 16 residues. This chain's CDR3 is CASSPQRGTLNTEAFF. As DNA, the CDR3 is TGCGCCAGCAGCCCTCAAAGGGGGACACTGAACACTGAAGCTTTCTTT. The whole variable domain, filled in from reference TRBV5-1 and TRBJ1-1, reads KAGVTQTPRYLIKTRGQQVTLSCSPISGHRSVSWYQQTPGQGLQFLFEYFSETQRNKGNFPGRFSGRQFSNSRSEMNVSTLELGDSALYLCASSPQRGTLNTEAFFGQGTRLTVV.

V is TRBV28 and J is TRBJ2-7; the D is unclear. The CDR3 totals 13 residues. Germline V gene lookup returns CDR1 MDHEN and CDR2 SYDVKM. Trimming left V 4 bases short and J 10 bases short, with 17 bases between. The CDR3 reads CASSSLLRLDQYF. CDR3 coding DNA: TGTGCCAGCAGTTCCCTACTCCGTCTTGATCAGTACTTC.

CDR3 sequence reads: CVRSLPAGDRGSYGYTF. The CDR3 coding sequence is TGTGTCAGAAGCTTACCAGCTGGGGACAGGGGAAGCTATGGCTACACCTTC. The V gene is TRBV7-5, the J gene TRBJ1-2; the tabulated D call, TRBD1, remains unverified against the DNA. TRBV7-5 is tagged as a pseudogene. There are 17 residues in the CDR3.

J is TRBJ1-4 and V is TRBV11-2; D is unresolved. The CDR3 has 14 residues. V lost 4 bases and J lost 8, with 14 bases in between. Germline CDR1 and CDR2: SGHAT and FQNNGV. CDR3 sequence: CASSSGEVGEKLFF. In nucleotides, the CDR3 is TGTGCCAGCAGCTCCGGGGAGGTGGGGGAAAAACTGTTTTTT. Full variable domain (rest looked up from reference TRBV11-2 and TRBJ1-4): EAGVAQSPRYKIIEKRQSVAFWCNPISGHATLYWYQQILGQGPKLLIQFQNNGVVDDSQLPKDRFSAERLKGVDSTLKIQPAKLEDSAVYLCASSSGEVGEKLFFGSGTQLSVL.

The chain links TRBV30 to TRBJ1-1; 8 nucleotides line up with TRBD1. The trim removed 1 base at V and 5 bases at J, leaving 15 bases unmatched. CDR1 and CDR2 from the germline V gene are GTSNPN and SVGIG (reference sequence). This CDR3 comprises 17 residues. Here the CDR3 reads CAWSGPLGQGGRTEAFF. In nucleotides, the CDR3 is TGTGCCTGGAGTGGACCCCTAGGACAGGGAGGGCGAACTGAAGCTTTCTTT. Variable domain in full (rest from reference TRBV30 and TRBJ1-1): SQTIHQWPATLVQPVGSPLSLECTVEGTSNPNLYWYRQAAGRGLQLLFYSVGIGQISSEVPQNLSASRPQDRQFILSSKKLLLSDSGFYLCAWSGPLGQGGRTEAFFGQGTRLTVV.

The chain couples TRBV7-9 to TRBJ1-6, with D unresolved. This CDR3 has 13 amino acids. Germline assignment: CDR1 SEHNR and CDR2 FQNEAQ (reference sequence). Trimming stripped 0 bases from V and 10 bases from J, with 7 bases between. In DNA form, the CDR3 reads TGTGCCAGCAGCTTAGCGCGTGCCTCACCCCTCCACTTT. It is translated as CASSLARASPLHF. The full variable domain, its missing parts supplied by reference TRBV7-9 and TRBJ1-6, is DTGVSQNPRHKITKRGQNVTFRCDPISEHNRLYWYRQTLGQGPEFLTYFQNEAQLEKSRLLSDRFSAERPKGSFSTLEIQRTEQGDSAMYLCASSLARASPLHFGNGTRLTVT.